Reported below is one TCR beta chain. This record comes from a study of Ad26.COV2.S vaccination and SARS-CoV-2 variants. The table came from immunoSEQ multiplex PCR; TCRdb's copy has only in-frame clones and leaves some out. The sample has fewer than 400,000 clones; roughly 90% are singletons. Treatment denoted: some 20 received Ad26.COV2.S at low or high dose, single or two shots; about 5 received placebo; per-sample allocation not given. The investigators took samples on day 63 after the first vaccine or placebo injection. V trimming: 4 bases; J trimming: 2 bases; junction bases outside the gene matches: 2. Looked up from germline, CDR1 is SGHNT and CDR2 is YENEEA. This CDR3 comprises 14 residues.

The chain links TRBV11-3 to TRBJ2-7, with TRBD1 identical over 10 bases. The receptor comes from a person aged 18-60 years who received the Ad26.COV2.S COVID-19 vaccine or a placebo. This specimen consisted of peripheral blood, obtained in a trial of Ad26.COV2.S vaccine versus placebo. CDR3 loop: CASSSGQGPYEQYF. In nucleotides, the CDR3 is TGTGCCAGCAGCTCGGGACAGGGGCCCTACGAGCAGTACTTC.